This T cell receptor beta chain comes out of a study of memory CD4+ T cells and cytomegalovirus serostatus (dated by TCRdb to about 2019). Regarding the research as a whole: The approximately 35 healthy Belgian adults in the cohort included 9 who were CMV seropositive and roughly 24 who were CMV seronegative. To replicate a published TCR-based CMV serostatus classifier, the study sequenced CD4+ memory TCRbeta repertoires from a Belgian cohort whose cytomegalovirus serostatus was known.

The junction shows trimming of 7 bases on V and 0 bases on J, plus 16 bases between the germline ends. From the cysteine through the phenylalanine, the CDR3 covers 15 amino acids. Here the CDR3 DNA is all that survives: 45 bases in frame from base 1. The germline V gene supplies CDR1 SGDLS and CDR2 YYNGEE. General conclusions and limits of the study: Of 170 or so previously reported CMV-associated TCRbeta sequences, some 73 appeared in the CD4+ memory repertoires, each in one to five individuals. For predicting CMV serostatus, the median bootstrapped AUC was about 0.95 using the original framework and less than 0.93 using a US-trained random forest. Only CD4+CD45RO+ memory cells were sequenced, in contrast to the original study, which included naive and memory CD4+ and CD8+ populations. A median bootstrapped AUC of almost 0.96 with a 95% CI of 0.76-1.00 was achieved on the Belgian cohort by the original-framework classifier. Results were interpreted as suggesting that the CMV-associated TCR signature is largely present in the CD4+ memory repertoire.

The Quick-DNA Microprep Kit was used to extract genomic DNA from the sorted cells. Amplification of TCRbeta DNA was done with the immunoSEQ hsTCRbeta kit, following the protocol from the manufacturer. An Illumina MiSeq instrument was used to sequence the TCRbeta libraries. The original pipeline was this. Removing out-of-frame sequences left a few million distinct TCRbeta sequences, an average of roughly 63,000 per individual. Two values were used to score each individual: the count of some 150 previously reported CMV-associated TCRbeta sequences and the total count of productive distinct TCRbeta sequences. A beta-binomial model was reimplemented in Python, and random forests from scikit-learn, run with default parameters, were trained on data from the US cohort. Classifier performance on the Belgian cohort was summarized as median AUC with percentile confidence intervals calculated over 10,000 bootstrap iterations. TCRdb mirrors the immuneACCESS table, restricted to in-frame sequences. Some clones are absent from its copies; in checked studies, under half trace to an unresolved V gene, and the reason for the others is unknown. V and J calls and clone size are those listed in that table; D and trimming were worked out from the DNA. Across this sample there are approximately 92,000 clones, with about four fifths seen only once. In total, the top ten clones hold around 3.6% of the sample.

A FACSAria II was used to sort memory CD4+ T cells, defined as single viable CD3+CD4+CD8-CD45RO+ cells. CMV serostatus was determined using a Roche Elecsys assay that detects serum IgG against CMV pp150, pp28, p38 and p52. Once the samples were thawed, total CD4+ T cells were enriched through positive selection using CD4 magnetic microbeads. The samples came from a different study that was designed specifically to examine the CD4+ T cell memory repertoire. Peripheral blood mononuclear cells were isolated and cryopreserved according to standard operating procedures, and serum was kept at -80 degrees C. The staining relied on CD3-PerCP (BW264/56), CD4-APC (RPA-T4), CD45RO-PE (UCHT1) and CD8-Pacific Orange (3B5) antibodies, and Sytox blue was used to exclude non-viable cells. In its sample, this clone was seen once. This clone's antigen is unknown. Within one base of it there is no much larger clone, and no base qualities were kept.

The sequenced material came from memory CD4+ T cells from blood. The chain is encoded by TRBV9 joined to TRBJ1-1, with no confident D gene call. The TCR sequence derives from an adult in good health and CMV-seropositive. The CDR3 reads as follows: CASLGPSRMNTEAFF. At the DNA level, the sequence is TGTGCCAGCCTCGGGCCCTCAAGAATGAACACTGAAGCTTTCTTT.